The clone carrying this TCR beta chain has at least ten counts. The germline CDR1 and CDR2 sequences are SGDLS and YYNGEE. CDR3 size: 15 residues. V lost 5 bases to trimming and J lost 2 bases, with 16 bases between them. These data come from a study of Graves' ophthalmopathy and Graves' hyperthyroidism. Amplifying from RNA transcripts, the study obtained TCR beta CDR3 regions. The first-round RT-PCR employed HTBI primers together with the Qiagen OneStep RT-PCR kit. A multiplex PCR was then performed as the second round. TCRdb recomputed calls from the multiplex PCR reads with MiXCR, one row per CDR3 protein. The sample includes roughly 300,000 distinct CDR3 sequences, roughly 16% of them seen just once.

The specimen sequenced was peripheral blood. The sequence was obtained from an adult man with Graves' ophthalmopathy. The chain employs TRBV9 and TRBJ1-1; D uncertain. The CDR3 DNA reads TGTGCCAGCAGTCCCCGGTTGGGGATAAACACTGAAGCTTTCTTT. It encodes CASSPRLGINTEAFF.